The 24 T cell receptor beta chains in this list originate from one sample, sequenced in a study of a mutant IDH1 vaccine in newly diagnosed glioma. Stated time point: week 23, last vaccination. The content of each vaccine dose was 300 ug of mutant IDH1 20-mer peptide, and topical imiquimod accompanied it. For these receptors, no antigen is known. Here immunoSEQ multiplex PCR was the method, and the copy in TCRdb shows in-frame clones only, minus some. The table lists approximately 43,000 clones, roughly 79% of them singletons, with roughly 6.3% in the top ten. The source was PBMCs, collected from a glioma patient whose treatment included an IDH1 peptide vaccine. These receptors were collected from a middle-aged woman with glioma. Some clones in this sample may be carry-over from other donors' samples.

This clone was seen a single time. The J gene is TRBJ2-7, the V gene TRBV5-1; the match to TRBD2 covers 8 bases. The CDR3 has 15 amino acids. The germline V gene has CDR1 SGHRS and CDR2 YFSETQ. V was pared by 6 bases and J by 1 base, with 9 bases of the junction left unmatched. For the CDR3, the DNA is TGCGCCAGCACCTTATATAGCGGGACTTCCTACGAGCAGTACTTC. Residues: CASTLYSGTSYEQYF.

The chain joins TRBV2 to TRBJ1-1; no firm D call. V was clipped by 4 bases and J by 2 bases, with 8 bases between them. The CDR3 spans 13 residues. Per the germline V gene, CDR1 is SNHLY and CDR2 is FYNNEI. The CDR3 DNA reads as TGTGCCAGCAGTGCACAGACTAACACTGAAGCTTTCTTT. It encodes CASSAQTNTEAFF.

V gene TRBV9 combines with J gene TRBJ2-1; D unresolved. This CDR3 has 13 amino acids. The V gene lost 4 bases and the J gene lost 10 bases, with 15 bases spanning the gap. Germline lookup yields CDR1 SGDLS and CDR2 YYNGEE. This CDR3 is CASSPVESWEQFF. The CDR3 DNA reads as TGTGCCAGCAGCCCCGTCGAGTCATGGGAGCAGTTCTTC.

V gene TRBV18 combines with J gene TRBJ2-7; the match to TRBD1 covers 7 bases. The germline V gene has CDR1 KGHSH and CDR2 LQKENI. This CDR3 comprises 14 residues. J lost 3 bases, V lost 0 bases, and 2 bases had no gene match. The CDR3 region is CASSPPRQGYEQYF. The CDR3 nucleotides are TGTGCCAGCTCACCACCTCGACAGGGCTACGAGCAGTACTTC.

The gene calls are TRBV5-8 and TRBJ2-1, with TRBD2 identical over 7 bases. The CDR3 contains 15 residues. The trim removed 0 bases at V and 2 bases at J, leaving 2 bases unmatched. The germline gives CDR1 SGHTS, CDR2 YDEGEE. The CDR3 loop is CASSLGTSAYNEQFF. The CDR3 DNA reads as TGTGCCAGCAGCTTGGGTACTAGCGCCTACAATGAGCAGTTCTTC. Full variable domain (rest looked up from reference TRBV5-8 and TRBJ2-1): EAGVTQSPTHLIKTRGQQATLRCSPISGHTSVYWYQQALGLGLQFLLWYDEGEERNRGNFPPRFSGRQFPNYSSELNVNALELEDSALYLCASSLGTSAYNEQFFGPGTRLTVL.

This CDR3 is CASSLSTRDEQYF. Written as DNA, the CDR3 is TGTGCCAGCAGCTTATCCACTAGAGACGAGCAGTACTTC. This chain joins TRBV7-9 and TRBJ2-7; D perhaps matches TRBD2 (5 bases). The V gene's germline CDR1 is SEHNR and CDR2 FQNEAQ (reference sequence). Trimming removed 2 bases at V and 5 bases at J, with 10 bases between. The length of the CDR3 is 13 residues.

V is TRBV6-1 and J is TRBJ2-5, with TRBD2 matching over 12 bases. The V gene end was trimmed by 11 bases and the J gene end by 1 base; junction bases not matched to a gene: 5. Germline CDR1 reads MNHNS; CDR2 reads SASEGT. The CDR3 loop spans 14 amino acids. CDR3 nucleotides: TGTGCCGGTCCGACTAGCGGGAGCCAAGAGACCCAGTACTTC. Protein: CAGPTSGSQETQYF.

This clone has a handful of counts. The chain joins TRBV4-1 to TRBJ2-5; tentative D call: TRBD1 (6 bases). CDR1 MGHRA and CDR2 YSYEKL come from the germline V gene. Trimming removed 2 bases from V and 1 base from J, with 14 bases in between. The CDR3 has 16 residues. In nucleotides, the CDR3 is TGCGCCAGCAGCCAAATGCAGGGGTTCGGCCAAGAGACCCAGTACTTC. Protein sequence: CASSQMQGFGQETQYF.

Worth noting for this clone: The junction shows a germline mismatch at one end, possibly a read error. J is TRBJ2-2 and V is TRBV15; D is perhaps TRBD2 (5 bases). The CDR3 contains 13 residues. Germline V CDR1 and CDR2: LNHNV, YYDKDF (reference sequence). The chain's CDR3 is CATSRDKTGELFF. The CDR3 DNA sequence: TGTGCCACCAGCAGAGATAAGACCGGGGAGCTGTTCTTT.

V usage is TRBV6-6 and J usage is TRBJ2-1; tentative D call: TRBD1 (6 bases). Germline CDR1 MNHNY, CDR2 SVGAGI (reference sequence). V shed 4 bases and J shed 1 base, with 11 bases lying between them. The CDR3 has 15 residues. The CDR3 protein is CASSLDSPSYNEQFF. CDR3 DNA: TGTGCCAGCAGTTTGGACAGTCCATCCTACAATGAGCAGTTCTTC.

Here the CDR3 DNA reads TGTGCCAGCAGCCAAGGGGGCAGGGGTTATGGCTACACCTTC. Translation: CASSQGGRGYGYTF. The J gene is TRBJ1-2, the V gene TRBV14; D is perhaps TRBD1 (6 bases). The V gene lost 1 base and the J gene lost 5 bases, with 11 bases spanning the gap. This CDR3 comprises 14 residues. Germline V gene sequence: CDR1 SGHDN, CDR2 FVKESK. Looking up the rest from reference TRBV14 and TRBJ1-2 gives the full variable domain: EAGVTQFPSHSVIEKGQTVTLRCDPISGHDNLYWYRRVMGKEIKFLLHFVKESKQDESGMPNNRFLAERTGGTYSTLKVQPAELEDSGVYFCASSQGGRGYGYTFGSGTRLTVV.

The V call is TRBV19, the J call TRBJ1-5; D is undetermined. The CDR3 loop spans 12 amino acids. From germline, CDR1 is LNHDA and CDR2 SQIVND (reference sequence). V was clipped by 3 bases and J by 4 bases, with 4 bases between them. The CDR3 region is CASSILNQPQHF. The CDR3, as DNA: TGTGCCAGTAGTATTTTGAATCAGCCCCAGCATTTT.

Only one count was recorded for this clone. This sequence joins TRBV27 and TRBJ2-7; 9 nucleotides align to TRBD1. Per germline, CDR1 MNHEY and CDR2 SMNVEV (reference sequence). This CDR3 comprises 15 residues. J lost 1 base, V lost 8 bases, and 9 bases had no gene match. CDR3 protein: CASSRAGQGSYEQYF. In nucleotides, the CDR3 is TGTGCCAGCTCGAGAGCGGGACAGGGATCCTACGAGCAGTACTTC.

This rearrangement joins TRBV27 to TRBJ2-2, with D perhaps assigned TRBD1 or TRBD2 (5 bases each). Per germline, CDR1 MNHEY and CDR2 SMNVEV (reference sequence). The ends were cut back, 5 bases at V and 6 bases at J, with 13 bases in the middle. This CDR3 is built from 14 residues. DNA of the CDR3: TGTGCCAGCAGTCGCTCAGGGACCGCCGGGGAGCTGTTTTTT. It yields the protein CASSRSGTAGELFF.

The chain recombines TRBV9 with TRBJ1-4; D perhaps matches TRBD1 (6 bases). Germline V CDR1 and CDR2: SGDLS, YYNGEE. This CDR3 is 15 amino acids long. Trimming removed 4 bases at V and 2 bases at J, with 12 bases between. The CDR3 is CASSFRGVTNEKLFF. CDR3 bases: TGTGCCAGCAGCTTTAGGGGGGTTACTAATGAAAAACTGTTTTTT.

The sample holds one count of this clone. V gene TRBV7-2 combines with J gene TRBJ2-1; TRBD2 is a possible D gene (6 bases). The V and J ends lost 5 bases and 4 bases respectively, with 18 bases between them. The CDR3 loop spans 16 amino acids. Germline loops: CDR1 SGHTA, CDR2 FQGNSA. CDR3 sequence: CASSPKTSGGYNEQFF. Here the CDR3 DNA reads TGTGCCAGCAGCCCGAAGACTAGTGGGGGATACAATGAGCAGTTCTTC.

The genes are TRBV29-1 and TRBJ2-7, with 8 bases aligning to TRBD1. Trimming took 7 bases from V and 5 from J; bases not matched to a gene: 4. CDR1 SQVTM and CDR2 ANQGSEA come from the germline V gene. The CDR3 has 11 residues. The CDR3 bases are TGCAGCGGAAAGGACAGGGACGAGCAGTACTTC. As protein: CSGKDRDEQYF.

This sequence joins TRBV4-2 and TRBJ1-2, with a weak D call TRBD1 (6 bases). This CDR3 is built from 16 residues. V dropped 1 base and J dropped 7 bases, with 19 bases sitting between them. Germline V lookup: CDR1 LGHNA, CDR2 YNFKEQ. The CDR3 DNA reads as TGTGCCAGCAGCCAAGTACTATTACAGGTACAGGGTGGCTACACCTTC. It translates to CASSQVLLQVQGGYTF.

The rearrangement links TRBV7-2 to TRBJ2-7; TRBD2 aligns across 9 bases. The germline gives CDR1 SGHTA, CDR2 FQGNSA. Losses at the gene ends were 4 bases for V and 4 bases for J; bases not matched to a gene: 5. The CDR3 loop spans 14 amino acids. CDR3 coding DNA: TGTGCCAGCAGCTCTGGACTAGCGAGGTACGAGCAGTACTTC. As protein: CASSSGLARYEQYF.

The J gene is TRBJ1-1, the V gene TRBV19; a weak D match, TRBD1 (5 bases). Trimming took off 0 bases at V and 0 bases at J, with 5 bases between the two ends. Germline V lookup: CDR1 LNHDA, CDR2 SQIVND (reference sequence). The CDR3 runs 14 residues. CDR3 protein: CASSIEGLNTEAFF. Written as DNA, the CDR3 is TGTGCCAGTAGTATAGAGGGGCTGAACACTGAAGCTTTCTTT.

The chain employs TRBV6-1 and TRBJ1-1; 8 bases match TRBD1. In germline, CDR1 is MNHNS, CDR2 SASEGT. J was trimmed by 1 base and V by 5 bases; bases with no gene match: 3. The CDR3 has 14 amino acids. The CDR3 nucleotides read TGTGCCAGCAGTCCGGGACAGGAGAACACTGAAGCTTTCTTT. This sequence encodes CASSPGQENTEAFF.

This clone was recorded a few times. This CDR3 reads CASSPNREYGYTF. CDR3 nucleotides: TGCGCCAGCAGCCCTAACAGGGAGTATGGCTACACCTTC. The chain recombines TRBV4-3 with TRBJ1-2, with D possibly TRBD1 on 6 matching bases. CDR1 and CDR2 (germline): LGHNA, YSLEER. Trimming left V 4 bases short and J 5 bases short, with 11 bases between. The CDR3 is 13 amino acids.

J is TRBJ1-2 and V is TRBV4-3; 9 bases match TRBD1. V was pared by 4 bases and J by 0 bases, with 3 bases of the junction left unmatched. The germline gives CDR1 LGHNA, CDR2 YSLEER. This CDR3 region has 15 residues. The chain's CDR3 is CASSPRDRANYGYTF. The DNA for the CDR3 is TGCGCCAGCAGCCCCCGGGACAGGGCTAACTATGGCTACACCTTC.

This chain connects TRBV5-1 to TRBJ2-5, with 8 nucleotides matching TRBD2. J lost 11 bases, V lost 0 bases, and 21 bases had no gene match. Germline V CDR1 and CDR2: SGHRS, YFSETQ. The CDR3 length is 18 residues. The CDR3: CASSLAKVAGIPVWEQYF. Written as DNA, the CDR3 is TGCGCCAGCAGCTTGGCTAAGGTAGCGGGGATCCCTGTCTGGGAGCAGTACTTC.